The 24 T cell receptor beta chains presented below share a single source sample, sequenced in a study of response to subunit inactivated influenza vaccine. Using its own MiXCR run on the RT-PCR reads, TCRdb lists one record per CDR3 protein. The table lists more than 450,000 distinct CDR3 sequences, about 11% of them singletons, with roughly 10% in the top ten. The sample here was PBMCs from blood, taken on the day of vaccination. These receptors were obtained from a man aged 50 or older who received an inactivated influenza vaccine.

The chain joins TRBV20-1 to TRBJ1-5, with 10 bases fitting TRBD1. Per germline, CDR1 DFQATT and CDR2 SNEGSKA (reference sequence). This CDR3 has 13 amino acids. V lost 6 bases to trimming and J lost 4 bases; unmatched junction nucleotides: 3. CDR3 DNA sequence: TGCAGTGCCCTGGGACAGGGGAATCAGCCCCAGCATTTT. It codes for CSALGQGNQPQHF.

The CDR3, as DNA: TGTGCCAGCAGATCCTCAAGCGGGCTATACTACGAGCAGTACTTC. Translated: CASRSSSGLYYEQYF. The chain uses TRBV12-3 or TRBV12-4 and TRBJ2-7, with D maybe TRBD2 (6 bases). There are 15 residues in the CDR3. V lost 6 bases and J lost 3, with 18 bases in between.

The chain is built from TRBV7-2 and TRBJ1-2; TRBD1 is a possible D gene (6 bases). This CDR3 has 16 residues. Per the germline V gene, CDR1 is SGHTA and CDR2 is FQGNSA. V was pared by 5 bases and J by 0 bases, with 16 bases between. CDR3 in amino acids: CASSPLAGGSNYGYTF. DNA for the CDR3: TGTGCCAGCAGCCCTCTGGCGGGGGGCTCTAACTATGGCTACACCTTC. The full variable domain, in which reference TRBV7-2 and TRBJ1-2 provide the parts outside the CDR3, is GAGVSQSPSNKVTEKGKDVELRCDPISGHTALYWYRQSLGQGLEFLIYFQGNSAPDKSGLPSDRFSAERTGGSVSTLTIQRTQQEDSAVYLCASSPLAGGSNYGYTFGSGTRLTVV.

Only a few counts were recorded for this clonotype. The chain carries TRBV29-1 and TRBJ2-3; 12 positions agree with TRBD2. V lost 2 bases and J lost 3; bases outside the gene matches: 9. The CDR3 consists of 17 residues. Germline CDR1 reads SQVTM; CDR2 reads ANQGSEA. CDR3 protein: CSVELSLGLAGTDTQYF. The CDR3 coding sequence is TGCAGCGTTGAACTCTCACTTGGACTAGCGGGGACAGATACGCAGTATTTT.

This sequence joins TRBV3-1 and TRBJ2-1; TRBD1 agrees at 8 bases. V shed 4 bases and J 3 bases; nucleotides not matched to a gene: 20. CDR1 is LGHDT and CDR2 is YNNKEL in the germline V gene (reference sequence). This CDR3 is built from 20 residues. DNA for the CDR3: TGTGCCAGCAGCCCGACACTCGGACAGGGTTACCCCGGAGTCTACAATGAGCAGTTCTTC. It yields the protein CASSPTLGQGYPGVYNEQFF.

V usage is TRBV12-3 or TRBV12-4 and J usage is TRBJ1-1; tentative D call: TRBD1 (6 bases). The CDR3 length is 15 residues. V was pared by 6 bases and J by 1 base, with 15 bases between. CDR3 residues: CASSPYGQKNTEAFF. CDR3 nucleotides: TGTGCCAGCAGCCCCTACGGACAGAAGAACACTGAAGCTTTCTTT.

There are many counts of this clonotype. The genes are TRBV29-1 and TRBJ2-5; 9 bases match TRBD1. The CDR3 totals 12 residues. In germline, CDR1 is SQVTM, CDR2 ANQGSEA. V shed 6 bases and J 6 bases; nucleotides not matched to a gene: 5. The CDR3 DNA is TGCAGCGTCGGACAGGGGATGAAGACCCAGTACTTC. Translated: CSVGQGMKTQYF.

CDR3 DNA sequence: TGTGCCAGCACCGCCGTGCTGGGAATCGGCCCCGGGGAGCTGTTTTTT. Protein: CASTAVLGIGPGELFF. The J gene is TRBJ2-2, the V gene TRBV6-1; D gene unclear. The CDR3 is 16 amino acids. Germline loops: CDR1 MNHNS, CDR2 SASEGT. Trimming removed 7 bases at V and 6 bases at J, with 21 bases between.

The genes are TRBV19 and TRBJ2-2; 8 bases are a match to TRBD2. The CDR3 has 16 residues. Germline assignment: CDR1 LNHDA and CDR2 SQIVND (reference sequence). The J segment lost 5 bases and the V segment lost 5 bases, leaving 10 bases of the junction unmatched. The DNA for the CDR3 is TGTGCCAGTAGTCCCCGAGCGGGAGCGCGGACCGGGGAGCTGTTTTTT. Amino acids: CASSPRAGARTGELFF.

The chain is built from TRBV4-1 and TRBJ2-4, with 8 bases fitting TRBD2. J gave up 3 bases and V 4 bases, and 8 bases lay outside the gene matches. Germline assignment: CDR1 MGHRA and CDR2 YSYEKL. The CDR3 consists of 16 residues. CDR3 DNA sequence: TGCGCCAGCAGCCGCCCGGGGCGGGAGGACAAAAACATTCAGTACTTC. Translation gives CASSRPGREDKNIQYF.

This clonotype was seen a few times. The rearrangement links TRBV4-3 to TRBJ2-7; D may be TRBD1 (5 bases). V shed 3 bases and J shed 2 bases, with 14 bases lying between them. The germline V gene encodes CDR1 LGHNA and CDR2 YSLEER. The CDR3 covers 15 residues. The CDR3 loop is CASSQMTAGTYEQYF. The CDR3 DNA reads TGCGCCAGCAGCCAGATGACCGCAGGGACCTACGAGCAGTACTTC.

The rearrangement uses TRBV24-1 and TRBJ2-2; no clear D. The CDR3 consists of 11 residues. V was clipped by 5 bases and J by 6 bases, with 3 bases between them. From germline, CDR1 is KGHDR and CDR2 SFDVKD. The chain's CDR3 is CATSVAGELFF. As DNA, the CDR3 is TGTGCCACCAGTGTAGCCGGGGAGCTGTTTTTT.

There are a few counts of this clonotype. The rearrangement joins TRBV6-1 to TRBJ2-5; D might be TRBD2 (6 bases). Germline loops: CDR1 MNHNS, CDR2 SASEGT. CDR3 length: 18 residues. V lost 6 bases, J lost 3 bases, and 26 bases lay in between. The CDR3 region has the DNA TGTGCCAGCAGAAACCTACTAGCTCCCGAAAGGCCGAAAGAGACCCAGTACTTC. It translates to CASRNLLAPERPKETQYF.

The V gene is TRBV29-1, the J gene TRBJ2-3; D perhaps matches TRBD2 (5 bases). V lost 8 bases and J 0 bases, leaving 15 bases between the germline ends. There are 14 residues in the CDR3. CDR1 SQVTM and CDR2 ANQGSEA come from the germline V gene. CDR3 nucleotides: TGCAGCTCGGCGGGCAGTTCTAGCACAGATACGCAGTATTTT. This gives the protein CSSAGSSSTDTQYF.

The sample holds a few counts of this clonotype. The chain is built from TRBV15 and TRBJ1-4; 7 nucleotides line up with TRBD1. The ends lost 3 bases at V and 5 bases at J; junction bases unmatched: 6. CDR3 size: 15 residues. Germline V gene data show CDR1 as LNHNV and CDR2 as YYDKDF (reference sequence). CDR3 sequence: CATSSRTGLNEKLFF. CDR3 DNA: TGTGCCACCAGCAGTAGGACAGGCCTGAATGAAAAACTGTTTTTT. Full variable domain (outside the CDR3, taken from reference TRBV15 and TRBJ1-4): DAMVIQNPRYQVTQFGKPVTLSCSQTLNHNVMYWYQQKSSQAPKLLFHYYDKDFNNEADTPDNFQSRRPNTSFCFLDIRSPGLGDTAMYLCATSSRTGLNEKLFFGSGTQLSVL.

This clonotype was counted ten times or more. CDR3 loop: CASSVGPPGGELFF. CDR3 DNA: TGTGCCAGCAGCGTAGGACCTCCGGGCGGGGAGCTGTTTTTT. The chain has TRBV9 and TRBJ2-2; no reliable D call. Between the trimmed V and J ends, which lost 0 bases and 7 bases, there was a span of 10 bases. Germline V gene data show CDR1 as SGDLS and CDR2 as YYNGEE. The CDR3 runs 14 residues.

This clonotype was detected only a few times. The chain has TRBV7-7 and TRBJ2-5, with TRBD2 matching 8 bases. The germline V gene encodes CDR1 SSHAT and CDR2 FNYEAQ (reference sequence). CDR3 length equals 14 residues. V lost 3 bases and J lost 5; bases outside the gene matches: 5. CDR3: CASSLGGRSETQYF. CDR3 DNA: TGTGCCAGCAGCTTGGGCGGGAGGAGCGAGACCCAGTACTTC.

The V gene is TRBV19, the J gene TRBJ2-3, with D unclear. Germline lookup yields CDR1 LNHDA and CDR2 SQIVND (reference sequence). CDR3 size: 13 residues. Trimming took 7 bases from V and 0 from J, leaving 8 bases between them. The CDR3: CASTFPSTDTQYF. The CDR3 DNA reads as TGTGCCAGTACTTTCCCCAGCACAGATACGCAGTATTTT.

This CDR3 is CASETGMEAFF. The CDR3 bases are TGTGCCAGCGAAACAGGGATGGAAGCTTTCTTT. This chain joins TRBV6-6 and TRBJ1-1, with D possibly TRBD1 on 6 matching bases. The germline V gene has CDR1 MNHNY and CDR2 SVGAGI (reference sequence). CDR3 size: 11 residues. Between the trimmed V and J ends, which lost 8 bases and 8 bases, there was a span of 12 bases.

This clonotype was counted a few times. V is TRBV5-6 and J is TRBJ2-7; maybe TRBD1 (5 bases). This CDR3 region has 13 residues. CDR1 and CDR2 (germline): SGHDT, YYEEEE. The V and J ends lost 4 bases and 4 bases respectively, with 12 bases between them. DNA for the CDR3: TGTGCCAGCAGCCCAGGGTTTGTGTACGAGCAGTACTTC. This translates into CASSPGFVYEQYF.

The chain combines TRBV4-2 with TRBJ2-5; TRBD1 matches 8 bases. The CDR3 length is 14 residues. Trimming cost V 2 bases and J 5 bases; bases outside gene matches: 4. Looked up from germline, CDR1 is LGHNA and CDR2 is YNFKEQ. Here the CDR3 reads CASSQTGGTETQYF. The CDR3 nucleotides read TGTGCCAGCAGCCAAACAGGGGGAACGGAGACCCAGTACTTC.

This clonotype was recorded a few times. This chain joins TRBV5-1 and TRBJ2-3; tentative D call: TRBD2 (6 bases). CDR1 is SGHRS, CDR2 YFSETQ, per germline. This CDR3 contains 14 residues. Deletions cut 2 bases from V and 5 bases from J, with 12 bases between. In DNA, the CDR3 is TGCGCCAGCAGCTTAACGGGAGAAAGAGATACGCAGTATTTT. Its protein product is CASSLTGERDTQYF. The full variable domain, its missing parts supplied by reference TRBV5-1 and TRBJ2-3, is KAGVTQTPRYLIKTRGQQVTLSCSPISGHRSVSWYQQTPGQGLQFLFEYFSETQRNKGNFPGRFSGRQFSNSRSEMNVSTLELGDSALYLCASSLTGERDTQYFGPGTRLTVL.

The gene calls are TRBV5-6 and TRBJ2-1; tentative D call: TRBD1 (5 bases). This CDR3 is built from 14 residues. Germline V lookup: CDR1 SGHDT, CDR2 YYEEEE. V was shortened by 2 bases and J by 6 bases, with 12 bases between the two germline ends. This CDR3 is CASSLRWGSNEQFF. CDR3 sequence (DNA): TGTGCCAGCAGCTTAAGGTGGGGCTCCAATGAGCAGTTCTTC.

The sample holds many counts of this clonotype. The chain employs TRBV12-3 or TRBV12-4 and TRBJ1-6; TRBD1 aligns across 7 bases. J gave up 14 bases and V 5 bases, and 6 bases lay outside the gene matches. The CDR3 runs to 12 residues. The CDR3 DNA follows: TGTGCCAGCAGTCTACAGGGGAGTACCCTCCACTTT. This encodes CASSLQGSTLHF.